These T cell receptor beta chains were read from a single sample in a study of cytomegalovirus exposure and HLA in healthy donors. The method was immunoSEQ multiplex PCR; TCRdb's version includes in-frame clones alone and lacks a portion of them. Of 100,000 to 150,000 clones in the sample, 60% to 85% were seen once. Specimen: PBMCs. The receptors stem from a woman aged 40 to 50 in good health and CMV-seropositive. Both conserved end residues are part of each CDR3. D genes are given only for firm matches. Only some rows state a clone size, as once, few, many or a class for expanded clones.

d_gene | abundance | j_gene | v_gene | CDR3nt | CDR3aa
- | - | TRBJ2-5 | TRBV6-1 | TGTGCCAGCAGTGCTAGGGGCCTCCAAGAGACCCAGTACTTC | CASSARGLQETQYF
- | - | TRBJ1-5 | TRBV7-2 | TGTGCCAGCAGCCCATGGTTGGGGGGTGGGCAGCCCCAGCATTTT | CASSPWLGGGQPQHF
TRBD1 | - | TRBJ1-4 | TRBV2 | TGTGCCAGCAGTGAATTCCGGACAGGGCCTGAAAAACTGTTTTTT | CASSEFRTGPEKLFF
- | - | TRBJ1-2 | TRBV6-5 | TGTGCCAGCAGGCACCCTCGGGTCGGCTACACCTTC | CASRHPRVGYTF
TRBD2 | - | TRBJ2-7 | TRBV6-5 | TGTGCCAGCAGTTCGACTAGCGACCCCGAGCAGTACTTC | CASSSTSDPEQYF
TRBD2 | few | TRBJ2-7 | TRBV11-2 | TGTGCCAGCAGCTTAGCAGGGACTACTACCTACGAGCAGTACTTC | CASSLAGTTTYEQYF
TRBD1 | - | TRBJ1-5 | TRBV9 | TGTGCCAGCAGCGTAGATGGGACAGGAAATCAGCCCCAGCATTTT | CASSVDGTGNQPQHF
- | - | TRBJ1-6 | TRBV30 | TGTGCCTGGACCCTCCCGGGGGGTAGCCCCGAAGATTCACCCCTCCACTTT | CAWTLPGGSPEDSPLHF
- | - | TRBJ1-1 | TRBV4-1 | TGCGCCAGCAGCTGGACAGCGAACACTGAAGCTTTCTTT | CASSWTANTEAFF
- | - | TRBJ1-1 | TRBV7-9 | TGTGCCAGCAGCCCTTTACCGACAGGGAACACTGAAGCTTTCTTT | CASSPLPTGNTEAFF
TRBD1 | - | TRBJ1-2 | TRBV29-1 | TGCAGCGTTGAATGGACAGGGGAGAACTATGGCTACACCTTC | CSVEWTGENYGYTF
- | - | TRBJ2-1 | TRBV5-1 | TGCGCCAGCAGCTTACTAGCCGGAGATGAGCAGTTCTTC | CASSLLAGDEQFF
- | - | TRBJ2-3 | TRBV18 | TGTGCCAGCTCACCATCGGCGGTTCGCACAGATACGCAGTATTTT | CASSPSAVRTDTQYF
- | - | TRBJ1-1 | TRBV11-1 | TGTGCCAGCAGCTTAGGGGCCCAGAACACTGAAGCTTTCTTT | CASSLGAQNTEAFF
TRBD2 | - | TRBJ2-3 | TRBV7-7 | TGTGCTAGCAGCTTAGGACTAGCCGCAGATACGCAGTATTTT | CASSLGLAADTQYF
TRBD1 | - | TRBJ2-7 | TRBV15 | TGTGCCACCAGCAGCGGACTCGGGACAGGGACCTACGAGCAGTACTTC | CATSSGLGTGTYEQYF
TRBD2 | - | TRBJ2-1 | TRBV7-3 | TGTGCCAGCAGCTCGGGACTAGCGGGATACAATGAGCAGTTCTTC | CASSSGLAGYNEQFF
- | - | TRBJ1-1 | TRBV19 | TGTGCCAGTAGTCGTGGGCGGGCCACTGAAGCTTTCTTT | CASSRGRATEAFF